This TCR beta chain appears in the sequencing data of a study of T cell clonotyping in hematopoietic cell transplantation. Study-level findings and limits: Few recipient clonotypes overlapped donors; over 97% were de novo at given depth. Graft donor and pretransplant recipient Inverse Simpson Index values predicted broader posttransplant TCR diversity. Recipient TCR diversity dropped after transplant; expanded clonotypes rose from day 30 to 180. Cells were unsorted, so CD4 and CD8 contributions were not separated.

The data were produced by immunoSEQ multiplex PCR, yet TCRdb's version contains in-frame clones alone and is incomplete. The profile shows about 36,000 clones, over 70% of them singletons. Trimming left V 2 bases short and J 6 bases short, with 11 bases between. Germline CDR1 MDHEN, CDR2 SYDVKM. CDR3 length equals 14 residues. About this clone: The antigen remains undetermined.

This receptor was identified in a woman between 40 and 50 years old in good health. Some clones in this sample may be carry-over from other donors' samples. The specimen sequenced was peripheral blood mononuclear cells. The V and J genes are TRBV28 and TRBJ1-5, with D hard to call. Here the CDR3 DNA reads TGTGCCAGCAGTTTAAGCCCGTCTTTTCAGCCCCAGCATTTT. Its protein is CASSLSPSFQPQHF.